The following is a TCR beta chain sequence with its context. Sequencing of TCR beta, carried out with a high-throughput approach, was applied to CD8+ and CD4+ T cells from the blood. Random-hexamer reverse transcription was applied to about 0.5 to 1 ug RNA. TCRdb independently ran MiXCR on the immunoSEQ multiplex PCR reads; one entry per CDR3 protein. Of roughly 70,000 distinct CDR3 sequences listed, over 90% are singletons. The ends were cut back, 4 bases at V and 5 bases at J, with 21 bases in the middle. Looked up from germline, CDR1 is MNHEY and CDR2 is SMNVEV (reference sequence). CDR3 size: 16 residues. The sample originates from a study of CD8 T cells in Susac syndrome.

The sample comprised CD4+ T cells from PBMCs. The TCR sequence derives from a human donor with multiple sclerosis. V and J are TRBV27 and TRBJ2-7, with D possibly TRBD1 on 6 matching bases. This chain's CDR3 is CASSSPLQGSRNEQYF. CDR3 DNA: TGTGCCAGCAGTTCCCCTCTCCAGGGGAGTAGAAACGAGCAGTACTTC.